Each of the 16 T cell receptor beta chains below was sequenced from the same sample in a study of OX40 agonist ivuxolimab in advanced cancers. Assay: immunoSEQ multiplex PCR; the TCRdb copy retains only in-frame clones and omits some. The sample shows roughly 70,000 clones, about nine tenths of them seen only once. Sequenced material: CD4+ or CD8+ T cells sorted from blood, taken in a trial of the OX40 agonist ivuxolimab. These receptor sequences come from an adult with an advanced solid tumor such as melanoma, head and neck, liver or kidney cancer.

This rearrangement joins TRBV18 to TRBJ2-3, with D perhaps assigned TRBD1 or TRBD2 (5 bases each). V lost 2 bases and J lost 2, with 14 bases in between. CDR1 and CDR2 (germline): KGHSH, LQKENI. The CDR3 length is 16 residues. CDR3 residues: CASSPNPGTSTDTQYF. DNA for the CDR3: TGTGCCAGCTCACCAAACCCGGGGACCTCCACAGATACGCAGTATTTT.

The gene calls are TRBV30 and TRBJ2-5; possible D gene TRBD1, 6 bases. V lost 5 bases, J lost 1 base, and 14 bases lay in between. The CDR3 length is 14 residues. In germline, CDR1 is GTSNPN, CDR2 SVGIG (reference sequence). Written as DNA, the CDR3 is TGTGCCTGGGAGGGCGGACAGTCCCAAGAGACCCAGTACTTC. Translated: CAWEGGQSQETQYF. Full variable domain (missing parts from reference TRBV30 and TRBJ2-5): SQTIHQWPATLVQPVGSPLSLECTVEGTSNPNLYWYRQAAGRGLQLLFYSVGIGQISSEVPQNLSASRPQDRQFILSSKKLLLSDSGFYLCAWEGGQSQETQYFGPGTRLLVL.

The chain employs TRBV28 and TRBJ2-3, with D unresolved. The CDR3 covers 12 residues. Deletions cut 7 bases from V and 4 bases from J, with 9 bases between. Germline CDR1 reads MDHEN; CDR2 reads SYDVKM. Written as DNA, the CDR3 is TGTGCCAGCAACGGCGGTGCAGATACGCAGTATTTT. It encodes CASNGGADTQYF.

The V call is TRBV7-9, the J call TRBJ2-3; the D gene is possibly TRBD2 (6 bases). The CDR3 extends over 16 amino acids. V lost 0 bases, J lost 4 bases, and 14 bases lay in between. The germline CDR1 and CDR2 sequences are SEHNR and FQNEAQ (reference sequence). The CDR3, as DNA: TGTGCCAGCAGCTTAGCTGGGGGGAATATGGCAGATACGCAGTATTTT. It translates to CASSLAGGNMADTQYF.

J is TRBJ1-2 and V is TRBV7-2, with a possible D match to TRBD1 (6 bases). The CDR3 extends over 16 amino acids. Trimming took off 5 bases at V and 6 bases at J, with 22 bases between the two ends. Germline CDR1 SGHTA, CDR2 FQGNSA. The CDR3 nucleotides read TGTGCCAGCAGCCATTTTAATGACAGGTCTAGGGATGGCTACACCTTC. This gives the protein CASSHFNDRSRDGYTF.

The CDR3 nucleotides read TGTGCCATCACTTCAGGAACGAACACTGAAGCTTTCTTT. Protein: CAITSGTNTEAFF. The chain carries TRBV10-3 and TRBJ1-1; D remains unclear. Germline V gene lookup returns CDR1 ENHRY and CDR2 SYGVKD. The CDR3 consists of 13 residues. Trimming removed 7 bases from V and 1 base from J, with 10 bases in between.

There are a few counts of this clone. This chain connects TRBV28 to TRBJ2-7; perhaps TRBD1 as D (6 bases). Between the trimmed V and J ends, which lost 7 bases and 4 bases, there was a span of 17 bases. CDR3 length: 14 residues. Germline V lookup: CDR1 MDHEN, CDR2 SYDVKM. This chain's CDR3 is CASTSPGQDYEQYF. The CDR3 nucleotides read TGTGCCAGCACAAGCCCGGGACAAGATTACGAGCAGTACTTC.

The rearrangement joins TRBV7-8 to TRBJ1-5; no clear D. In germline, CDR1 is SGHVS, CDR2 FQNEAQ. V was pared by 1 base and J by 7 bases, with 17 bases between. The CDR3 has 16 amino acids. The CDR3 reads CASSLGGRAMLQPQHF. In nucleotides, the CDR3 is TGTGCCAGCAGCTTAGGAGGGAGGGCAATGTTACAGCCCCAGCATTTT.

This clone has just one count. The V call is TRBV11-3, the J call TRBJ1-2; TRBD1 might be the D (6 bases). The CDR3 is 15 residues long. Germline loops: CDR1 SGHNT, CDR2 YENEEA. With 2 bases removed from V and 6 bases from J, the gap between germline ends came to 16 bases. Written as DNA, the CDR3 is TGTGCCAGCAGCTTACCTGGGGGCAGGGGTGATGGCTACACCTTC. Translation gives CASSLPGGRGDGYTF. The full variable domain, rest sourced from reference TRBV11-3 and TRBJ1-2, is EAGVVQSPRYKIIEKKQPVAFWCNPISGHNTLYWYLQNLGQGPELLIRYENEEAVDDSQLPKDRFSAERLKGVDSTLKIQPAELGDSAVYLCASSLPGGRGDGYTFGSGTRLTVV.

The chain couples TRBV5-5 to TRBJ2-1; D is perhaps TRBD2 (6 bases). The CDR3 totals 16 residues. Trimming removed 1 base from V and 4 bases from J, with 15 bases in between. Per germline, CDR1 SGHKS and CDR2 YYEKEE (reference sequence). The CDR3 DNA follows: TGTGCCAGCAGCTTGACGGGGGAAACGGCTTACAATGAGCAGTTCTTC. Amino acids: CASSLTGETAYNEQFF.

The rearrangement joins TRBV5-1 to TRBJ1-5; D not certain. This CDR3 region has 13 residues. The V and J ends lost 0 bases and 4 bases respectively, with 5 bases between them. The germline CDR1 and CDR2 sequences are SGHRS and YFSETQ. The DNA of the CDR3 is TGCGCCAGCAGCTTGGAGATTAATCAGCCCCAGCATTTT. Its protein product is CASSLEINQPQHF.

This chain uses TRBV5-4 with TRBJ2-2; weak D call: TRBD2 (6 bases). The CDR3 runs 14 residues. V was trimmed by 2 bases and J by 6 bases, leaving 11 bases between them. Germline-derived CDR1 and CDR2 are SGHNT and YYREEE (reference sequence). This CDR3 is CASSFGGLAGELFF. For the CDR3, the DNA is TGTGCCAGCAGCTTCGGAGGGCTGGCCGGGGAGCTGTTTTTT.

This clone was observed a single time. The chain links TRBV7-2 to TRBJ1-1; D might be TRBD1 (5 bases). V lost 5 bases and J 3 bases, leaving 10 bases between the germline ends. CDR1 is SGHTA, CDR2 FQGNSA, per germline. CDR3 length: 13 residues. In nucleotides, the CDR3 is TGTGCCAGCAGCCACGACAGATACACTGAAGCTTTCTTT. It encodes CASSHDRYTEAFF.

The chain employs TRBV15 and TRBJ1-3; possibly TRBD1 for D (6 bases). This CDR3 contains 15 residues. With 4 bases removed from V and 4 bases from J, the gap between germline ends came to 14 bases. Germline-derived CDR1 and CDR2 are LNHNV and YYDKDF (reference sequence). The CDR3 coding sequence is TGTGCCACCAGCATCGCGACAGGAACGGGAAACACCATATATTTT. The encoded protein is CATSIATGTGNTIYF. Variable domain in full (rest from reference TRBV15 and TRBJ1-3): DAMVIQNPRYQVTQFGKPVTLSCSQTLNHNVMYWYQQKSSQAPKLLFHYYDKDFNNEADTPDNFQSRRPNTSFCFLDIRSPGLGDTAMYLCATSIATGTGNTIYFGEGSWLTVV.

V and J are TRBV29-1 and TRBJ1-2; D unresolved. Germline CDR1 and CDR2: SQVTM and ANQGSEA. V lost 6 bases and J 4 bases, leaving 15 bases between the germline ends. This CDR3 is 13 amino acids long. The chain's CDR3 is CSVRVAGVYGYTF. As DNA, the CDR3 is TGCAGCGTCCGGGTGGCAGGAGTCTATGGCTACACCTTC.

The chain couples TRBV4-3 to TRBJ1-1; the D gene is possibly TRBD1 (6 bases). Germline CDR1 and CDR2: LGHNA and YSLEER. This CDR3 is built from 15 residues. The V end was cut by 0 bases, the J end by 7 bases, with 15 bases between. CDR3 loop: CASSQDHHREVEAFF. In nucleotides, the CDR3 is TGCGCCAGCAGCCAAGATCATCACAGGGAGGTTGAAGCTTTCTTT.